This T cell receptor (beta chain) derives from a study of blood T cell repertoires in COVID-19. Study in general: Some COVID-19 samples were acute and others convalescent; all came from the United States, Italy and Spain.

Trimming cost V 1 base and J 0 bases, with 10 bases left between them. CDR3 length equals 15 residues. Germline assignment: CDR1 LNHNV and CDR2 YYDKDF (reference sequence). Here immunoSEQ multiplex PCR was the method, and the copy in TCRdb shows in-frame clones only, minus some. The table has some 200,000 clones, approximately 82% seen once; the top ten hold 1.4%. The V call is TRBV15, the J call TRBJ2-7; tentative D call: TRBD2 (6 bases). The sample was peripheral blood. The sequence derives from a woman aged 40 to 50 who had recovered from COVID-19. CDR3 in amino acids: CATSRGGELSYEQYF. In nucleotides, the CDR3 is TGTGCCACCAGCAGAGGGGGGGAACTCTCCTACGAGCAGTACTTC.